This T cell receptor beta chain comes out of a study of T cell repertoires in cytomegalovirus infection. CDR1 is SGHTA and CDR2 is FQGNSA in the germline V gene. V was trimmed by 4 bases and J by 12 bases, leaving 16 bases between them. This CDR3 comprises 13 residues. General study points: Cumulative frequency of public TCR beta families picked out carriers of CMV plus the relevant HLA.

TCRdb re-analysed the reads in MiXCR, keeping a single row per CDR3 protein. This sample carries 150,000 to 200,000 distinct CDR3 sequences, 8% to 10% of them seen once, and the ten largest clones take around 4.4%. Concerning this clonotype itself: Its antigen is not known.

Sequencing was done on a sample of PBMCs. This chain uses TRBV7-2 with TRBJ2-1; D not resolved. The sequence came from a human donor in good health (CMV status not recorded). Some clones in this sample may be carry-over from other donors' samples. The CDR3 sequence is CASSSFDSMRQFF. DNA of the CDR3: TGTGCCAGCAGCTCGTTTGACTCCATGAGGCAGTTCTTC. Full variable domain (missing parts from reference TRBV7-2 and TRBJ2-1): GAGVSQSPSNKVTEKGKDVELRCDPISGHTALYWYRQSLGQGLEFLIYFQGNSAPDKSGLPSDRFSAERTGGSVSTLTIQRTQQEDSAVYLCASSSFDSMRQFFGPGTRLTVL.